A single sample gave rise to the 30 T cell receptor beta chains below, sequenced in a study of cytomegalovirus exposure and HLA in healthy donors. The PCR employed 60 Vbeta primers together with 13 Jbeta primers. The method was immunoSEQ multiplex PCR; TCRdb's version includes in-frame clones alone and lacks a portion of them. The sample consists of more than 95,000 clones, more than 15% of them appearing once. The material sequenced was PBMCs. These receptors were taken from a female donor in good health and CMV-seropositive.

The chain recombines TRBV19 with TRBJ2-2; possible D gene TRBD1, 5 bases. The CDR3 is 13 amino acids. V lost 3 bases and J 6 bases, leaving 8 bases between the germline ends. CDR1 LNHDA and CDR2 SQIVND come from the germline V gene (reference sequence). CDR3 nucleotides: TGTGCCAGTAGTATCGGCAGGGCCGGGGAGCTGTTTTTT. It translates to CASSIGRAGELFF.

The chain joins TRBV5-6 to TRBJ2-5, with 7 bases identical to TRBD2. The CDR3 totals 16 residues. Germline CDR1 and CDR2: SGHDT and YYEEEE. J was trimmed by 5 bases and V by 0 bases; bases with no gene match: 10. The CDR3 DNA reads as TGTGCCAGCAGCTTGGCCCGACTAGCTGTCTTGGAGACCCAGTACTTC. Its protein is CASSLARLAVLETQYF. Using reference TRBV5-6 and TRBJ2-5 for the parts outside the CDR3, the full variable domain is DAGVTQSPTHLIKTRGQQVTLRCSPKSGHDTVSWYQQALGQGPQFIFQYYEEEERQRGNFPDRFSGHQFPNYSSELNVNALLLGDSALYLCASSLARLAVLETQYFGPGTRLLVL.

This clone has a handful of counts. The rearrangement uses TRBV4-1 and TRBJ2-7; maybe TRBD1 (6 bases). CDR3 length: 16 residues. Germline loops: CDR1 MGHRA, CDR2 YSYEKL. Trimming pared 1 base from V and 1 base from J, leaving 14 bases between. The CDR3 region has the DNA TGCGCCAGCAGCCAAGCGCCGGACAGTAGTTCCTACGAGCAGTACTTC. This encodes CASSQAPDSSSYEQYF.

J is TRBJ2-5 and V is TRBV4-2; the D gene is possibly TRBD1 (5 bases). Germline V CDR1 and CDR2: LGHNA, YNFKEQ. Trimming left V 5 bases short and J 4 bases short, with 17 bases between. This CDR3 contains 15 residues. The CDR3 coding sequence is TGTGCCAGCAGCTCCAAGGTAGGGGCCGGAGAGACCCAGTACTTC. Its protein product is CASSSKVGAGETQYF.

In this sample, this clone turned up a few times. The chain joins TRBV2 to TRBJ1-2, with 8 bases fitting TRBD1. The CDR3 extends over 14 amino acids. Trimming took 6 bases from V and 0 from J; bases not matched to a gene: 3. CDR1 is SNHLY and CDR2 is FYNNEI in the germline V gene. In nucleotides, the CDR3 is TGTGCCAGCAGCGGGACAGGATCTAACTATGGCTACACCTTC. It encodes CASSGTGSNYGYTF.

This clone was seen only a few times. CDR3 coding DNA: TGTGCCAGCACCCCAGGGGGAAGGGTGATTGAAGCTTTCTTT. Its protein product is CASTPGGRVIEAFF. The chain couples TRBV28 to TRBJ1-1; 7 bases align to TRBD1. The CDR3 loop spans 14 amino acids. V was clipped by 7 bases and J by 7 bases; unmatched bases: 12. The germline V gene has CDR1 MDHEN and CDR2 SYDVKM.

The genes are TRBV5-1 and TRBJ2-7; D uncertain. The germline gives CDR1 SGHRS, CDR2 YFSETQ. The CDR3 extends over 14 amino acids. The V end was cut by 0 bases, the J end by 0 bases, with 7 bases between. As DNA, the CDR3 is TGCGCCAGCAGCTTGGACAGAGCCTCCTACGAGCAGTACTTC. It yields the protein CASSLDRASYEQYF.

This chain uses TRBV7-3 with TRBJ2-7, with TRBD2 identical over 7 bases. Germline lookup yields CDR1 SGHTA and CDR2 FQGTGA. The trim removed 0 bases at V and 0 bases at J, leaving 2 bases unmatched. The CDR3 contains 15 residues. The CDR3, as DNA: TGTGCCAGCAGCTTAACGCGCGGGAGCTCCTACGAGCAGTACTTC. Its translation: CASSLTRGSSYEQYF.

This clone occurred a few times. The V and J genes are TRBV4-1 and TRBJ2-7; D might be TRBD1 (6 bases). V lost 1 base and J lost 0, with 10 bases in between. Germline V gene data show CDR1 as MGHRA and CDR2 as YSYEKL. The CDR3 loop spans 15 amino acids. Here the CDR3 DNA reads TGCGCCAGCAGCCAAGCCGAGACAGGCTCCTACGAGCAGTACTTC. This sequence encodes CASSQAETGSYEQYF.

The rearrangement links TRBV11-2 to TRBJ1-3; D is ambiguous. The germline gives CDR1 SGHAT, CDR2 FQNNGV. There are 12 residues in the CDR3. V dropped 6 bases and J dropped 4 bases, with 7 bases sitting between them. The CDR3 coding sequence is TGTGCCAGCAGTTTACAGGGAAACACCATATATTTT. Its translation: CASSLQGNTIYF.

V is TRBV5-4 and J is TRBJ1-1; TRBD1 might be the D (5 bases). The germline CDR1 and CDR2 sequences are SGHNT and YYREEE (reference sequence). This CDR3 spans 14 amino acids. V dropped 4 bases and J dropped 4 bases, with 14 bases sitting between them. CDR3 in DNA: TGTGCCAGCAGCGCCAGGGATTTGAGCACTGAAGCTTTCTTT. This gives the protein CASSARDLSTEAFF. The full variable domain, in which reference TRBV5-4 and TRBJ1-1 provide the parts outside the CDR3, is ETGVTQSPTHLIKTRGQQVTLRCSSQSGHNTVSWYQQALGQGPQFIFQYYREEENGRGNFPPRFSGLQFPNYSSELNVNALELDDSALYLCASSARDLSTEAFFGQGTRLTVV.

The chain employs TRBV28 and TRBJ2-7; 7 positions match TRBD1. The CDR3 sequence is 15 residues long. After removal of 3 bases from V and 2 bases from J, the junction contained 7 bases not matched to a gene. The V gene's germline CDR1 is MDHEN and CDR2 SYDVKM. The CDR3 here is CASSFRGLSPYEQYF. As DNA, the CDR3 is TGTGCCAGCAGTTTTAGGGGGCTATCCCCCTACGAGCAGTACTTC.

The chain combines TRBV6-5 with TRBJ1-3; D is possibly TRBD1 (6 bases). V lost 11 bases, J lost 0 bases, and 14 bases lay in between. This CDR3 has 14 amino acids. Per the germline V gene, CDR1 is MNHEY and CDR2 is SVGAGI. This chain's CDR3 is CAVRGRSSGNTIYF. The CDR3 bases are TGTGCCGTAAGGGGGAGAAGCTCTGGAAACACCATATATTTT.

The chain joins TRBV19 to TRBJ1-5, with TRBD1 matching over 9 bases. With 9 bases clipped from V and 7 bases from J, the junction kept 7 bases outside the gene matches. The CDR3 contains 13 residues. Germline V gene data show CDR1 as LNHDA and CDR2 as SQIVND (reference sequence). CDR3 nucleotide sequence: TGTGCCAGCACCACACAGGGGGCACAGCCCCAGCATTTT. It encodes CASTTQGAQPQHF.

V gene TRBV30 combines with J gene TRBJ1-5; possibly TRBD1 for D (6 bases). The ends were cut back, 2 bases at V and 4 bases at J, with 9 bases in the middle. The CDR3 spans 13 residues. CDR1 is GTSNPN and CDR2 is SVGIG in the germline V gene (reference sequence). The CDR3 coding sequence is TGTGCCTGGAGTCCAGGGGTTAATCAGCCCCAGCATTTT. This gives the protein CAWSPGVNQPQHF.

This clone was seen more than once but under ten times. This chain connects TRBV5-1 to TRBJ1-5, with D hard to call. The V and J ends lost 3 bases and 4 bases respectively, with 8 bases between them. The germline gives CDR1 SGHRS, CDR2 YFSETQ. This CDR3 has 13 residues. For the CDR3, the DNA is TGCGCCAGCAGCTCCCGAGGGAATCAGCCCCAGCATTTT. This gives the protein CASSSRGNQPQHF.

This clone was seen a handful of times. The chain is built from TRBV4-1 and TRBJ1-1; D is perhaps TRBD1 (6 bases). CDR1 and CDR2 (germline): MGHRA, YSYEKL. V lost 1 base to trimming and J lost 2 bases, with 11 bases between them. The CDR3 has 15 residues. The CDR3 spells CASSQGRTANTEAFF. In nucleotides, the CDR3 is TGCGCCAGCAGCCAAGGTAGGACAGCCAACACTGAAGCTTTCTTT.

The genes are TRBV14 and TRBJ2-7; TRBD1 matches 7 bases. In germline, CDR1 is SGHDN, CDR2 FVKESK. CDR3 length equals 13 residues. V lost 4 bases, J lost 0 bases, and 0 bases stayed unmatched. The CDR3 DNA reads as TGTGCCAGCAGCCGGGACAGCTCCTACGAGCAGTACTTC. This encodes CASSRDSSYEQYF. The full variable domain, with the rest looked up from reference TRBV14 and TRBJ2-7, is EAGVTQFPSHSVIEKGQTVTLRCDPISGHDNLYWYRRVMGKEIKFLLHFVKESKQDESGMPNNRFLAERTGGTYSTLKVQPAELEDSGVYFCASSRDSSYEQYFGPGTRLTVT.

This clone was recorded a few times. V is TRBV4-1 and J is TRBJ2-2, with 11 positions matching TRBD1. The germline V gene has CDR1 MGHRA and CDR2 YSYEKL. The CDR3 extends over 16 amino acids. With V trimmed by 4 bases and J by 2 bases, 3 bases remained unmatched. In DNA, the CDR3 is TGCGCCAGCAGCCCTCGGACAGGGGGCAACACCGGGGAGCTGTTTTTT. Translating it yields CASSPRTGGNTGELFF.

This clone was picked up a small number of times. The sample has other DNA sequences that encode this CDR3 too. The V gene is TRBV5-1, the J gene TRBJ1-1, with TRBD1 matching over 8 bases. V dropped 4 bases and J dropped 0; count of bases not matched to a gene: 2. This CDR3 spans 14 amino acids. Germline V lookup: CDR1 SGHRS, CDR2 YFSETQ. In nucleotides, the CDR3 is TGCGCCAGCAGCCCGGACAGGGTGAACACTGAAGCTTTCTTT. It codes for CASSPDRVNTEAFF.

The rearrangement links TRBV6-1 to TRBJ2-1, with 8 positions matching TRBD2. Germline values: CDR1 MNHNS, CDR2 SASEGT. This CDR3 comprises 17 residues. V trimming: 5 bases; J trimming: 0 bases; junction bases outside the gene matches: 9. The CDR3 nucleotides read TGTGCCAGCAGTCAAGTTAGCGGGATGGTCTCCTACAATGAGCAGTTCTTC. Its protein is CASSQVSGMVSYNEQFF.

On this clone: Other DNA sequences in this specimen translate into the identical CDR3. The gene calls are TRBV5-1 and TRBJ2-3; TRBD2 matches 15 bases. V trimming: 4 bases; J trimming: 6 bases; junction bases outside the gene matches: 6. Looked up from germline, CDR1 is SGHRS and CDR2 is YFSETQ. There are 16 residues in the CDR3. CDR3 nucleotide sequence: TGCGCCAGCAGCCTCGGGACTAGCGGGGGGTCCGATACGCAGTATTTT. Translation gives CASSLGTSGGSDTQYF.

This clone has only a few counts. The rearrangement joins TRBV5-1 to TRBJ1-2, with 8 bases lining up with TRBD1. From germline, CDR1 is SGHRS and CDR2 YFSETQ. The CDR3 totals 16 residues. V lost 4 bases and J lost 4; bases outside the gene matches: 12. The DNA for the CDR3 is TGCGCCAGCAGCCGACAACCGGGACAGGACATCTATGGCTACACCTTC. It yields the protein CASSRQPGQDIYGYTF.

There are a few counts of this clone. This sequence joins TRBV11-3 and TRBJ2-7; 14 bases fit TRBD2. This CDR3 region has 13 residues. From germline, CDR1 is SGHNT and CDR2 YENEEA. V was clipped by 5 bases and J by 10 bases; unmatched bases: 4. The CDR3 loop reads CASSLGTSGRQYF. As DNA, the CDR3 is TGTGCCAGCAGCCTGGGGACTAGCGGGAGACAGTACTTC.

This chain connects TRBV7-2 to TRBJ2-7; 9 nucleotides agree with TRBD2. The length of the CDR3 is 17 residues. The germline gives CDR1 SGHTA, CDR2 FQGNSA. V trimming: 0 bases; J trimming: 0 bases; junction bases outside the gene matches: 6. CDR3 loop: CASSLAGAGGPSYEQYF. The CDR3 DNA is TGTGCCAGCAGCTTAGCCGGAGCGGGGGGCCCCTCCTACGAGCAGTACTTC. Full variable domain (remainder filled in from reference TRBV7-2 and TRBJ2-7): GAGVSQSPSNKVTEKGKDVELRCDPISGHTALYWYRQSLGQGLEFLIYFQGNSAPDKSGLPSDRFSAERTGGSVSTLTIQRTQQEDSAVYLCASSLAGAGGPSYEQYFGPGTRLTVT.

The chain uses TRBV7-2 and TRBJ1-2; D is uncertain. There are 14 residues in the CDR3. Germline V gives CDR1 SGHTA, CDR2 FQGNSA. V was shortened by 6 bases and J by 6 bases, with 17 bases between the two germline ends. CDR3 protein: CASRSIAFPDGYTF. CDR3 in DNA: TGTGCCAGCAGGTCAATAGCTTTCCCTGATGGCTACACCTTC.

This clone was counted a few times. This chain uses TRBV18 with TRBJ2-7; D is uncertain. This CDR3 has 14 residues. V was clipped by 3 bases and J by 2 bases, with 11 bases between them. From germline, CDR1 is KGHSH and CDR2 LQKENI. In DNA form, the CDR3 reads TGTGCCAGCTCACCGACAAGAGAACCCTACGAGCAGTACTTC. This translates into CASSPTREPYEQYF.

The count of this clone is one. The rearrangement links TRBV20-1 to TRBJ1-1, with D hard to call. The CDR3 runs to 10 residues. Trimming took 6 bases from V and 7 from J, leaving 9 bases between them. Germline V gene sequence: CDR1 DFQATT, CDR2 SNEGSKA (reference sequence). CDR3 sequence (DNA): TGCAGTGCCCGGGAGAATGAAGCTTTCTTT. Its translation: CSARENEAFF.

This clone was detected a few times. This sequence joins TRBV6-5 and TRBJ1-6; D perhaps matches TRBD1 (6 bases). CDR1 MNHEY and CDR2 SVGAGI come from the germline V gene. V was pared by 5 bases and J by 4 bases, with 12 bases between. The length of the CDR3 is 15 residues. The CDR3 spells CASSPTRGYNSPLHF. The DNA for the CDR3 is TGTGCCAGCAGTCCGACCAGGGGATATAATTCACCCCTCCACTTT.

This clone was observed a few times. The rearrangement joins TRBV30 to TRBJ1-3, with unresolved D. The V end was cut by 4 bases, the J end by 0 bases, with 7 bases between. Germline V lookup: CDR1 GTSNPN, CDR2 SVGIG (reference sequence). The CDR3 has 13 residues. Written as DNA, the CDR3 is TGTGCCTGGAACACTAACTCTGGAAACACCATATATTTT. Protein sequence: CAWNTNSGNTIYF.